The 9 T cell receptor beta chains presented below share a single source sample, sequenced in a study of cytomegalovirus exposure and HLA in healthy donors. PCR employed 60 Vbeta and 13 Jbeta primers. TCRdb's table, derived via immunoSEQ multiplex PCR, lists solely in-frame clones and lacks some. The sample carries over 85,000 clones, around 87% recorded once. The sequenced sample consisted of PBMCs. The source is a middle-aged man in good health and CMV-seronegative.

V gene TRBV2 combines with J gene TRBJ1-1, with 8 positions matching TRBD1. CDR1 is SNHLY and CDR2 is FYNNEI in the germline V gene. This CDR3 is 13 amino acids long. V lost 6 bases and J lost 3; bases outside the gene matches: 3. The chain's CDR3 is CASRMDRDTEAFF. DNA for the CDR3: TGTGCCAGCAGAATGGACAGGGACACTGAAGCTTTCTTT.

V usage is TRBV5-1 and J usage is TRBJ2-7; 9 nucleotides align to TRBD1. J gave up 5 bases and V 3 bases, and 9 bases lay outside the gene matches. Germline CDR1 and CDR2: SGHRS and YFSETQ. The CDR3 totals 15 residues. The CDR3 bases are TGCGCCAGCAGCTCCTCCGGGACAGGGAGTAACGAGCAGTACTTC. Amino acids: CASSSSGTGSNEQYF.

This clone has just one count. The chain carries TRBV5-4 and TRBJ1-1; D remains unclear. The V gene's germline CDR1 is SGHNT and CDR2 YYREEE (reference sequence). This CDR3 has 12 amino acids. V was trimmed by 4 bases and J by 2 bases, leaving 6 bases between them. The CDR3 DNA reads TGTGCCAGCAGCGGAGCAAACACTGAAGCTTTCTTT. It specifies CASSGANTEAFF.

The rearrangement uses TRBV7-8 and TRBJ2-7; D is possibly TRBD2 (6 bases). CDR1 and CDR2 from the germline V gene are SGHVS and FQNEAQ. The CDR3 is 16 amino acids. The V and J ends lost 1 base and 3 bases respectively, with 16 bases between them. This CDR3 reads CASSLVEGSTFYEQYF. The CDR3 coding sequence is TGTGCCAGCAGCTTAGTGGAGGGATCAACCTTCTACGAGCAGTACTTC.

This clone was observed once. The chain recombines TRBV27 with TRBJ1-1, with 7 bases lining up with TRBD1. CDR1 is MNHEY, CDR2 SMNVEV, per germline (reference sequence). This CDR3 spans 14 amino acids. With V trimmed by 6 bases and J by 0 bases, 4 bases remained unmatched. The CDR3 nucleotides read TGTGCCAGCAGAACGGGACAGATGAACACTGAAGCTTTCTTT. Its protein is CASRTGQMNTEAFF.

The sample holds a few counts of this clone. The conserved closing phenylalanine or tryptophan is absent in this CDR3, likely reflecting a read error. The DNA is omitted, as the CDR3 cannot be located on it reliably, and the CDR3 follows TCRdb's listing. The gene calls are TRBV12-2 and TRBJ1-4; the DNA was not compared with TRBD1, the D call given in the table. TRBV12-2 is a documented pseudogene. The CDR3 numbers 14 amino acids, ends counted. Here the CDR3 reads CASRLAQPQGTGGG.

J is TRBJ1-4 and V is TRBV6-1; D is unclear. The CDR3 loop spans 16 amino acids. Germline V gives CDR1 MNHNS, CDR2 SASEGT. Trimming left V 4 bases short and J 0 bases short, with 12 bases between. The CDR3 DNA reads TGTGCCAGCAGTGCTCTGTTAGTTTCAACTAATGAAAAACTGTTTTTT. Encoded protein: CASSALLVSTNEKLFF.

CDR3 coding DNA: TGTGCCAGTAGTATTAGGGGGCGCCGGGGGGGTAACAATCAGCCCCAGCATTTT. This translates into CASSIRGRRGGNNQPQHF. V gene TRBV19 combines with J gene TRBJ1-5; 7 positions match TRBD1. Trimming cost V 3 bases and J 3 bases; bases outside gene matches: 14. This CDR3 comprises 18 residues. The germline CDR1 and CDR2 sequences are LNHDA and SQIVND (reference sequence).

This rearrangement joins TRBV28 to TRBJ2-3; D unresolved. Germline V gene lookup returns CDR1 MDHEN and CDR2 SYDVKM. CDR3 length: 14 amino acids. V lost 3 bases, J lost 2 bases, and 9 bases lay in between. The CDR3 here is CASSLRSFTDTQYF. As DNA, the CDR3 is TGTGCCAGCAGTTTGCGGTCCTTCACAGATACGCAGTATTTT.